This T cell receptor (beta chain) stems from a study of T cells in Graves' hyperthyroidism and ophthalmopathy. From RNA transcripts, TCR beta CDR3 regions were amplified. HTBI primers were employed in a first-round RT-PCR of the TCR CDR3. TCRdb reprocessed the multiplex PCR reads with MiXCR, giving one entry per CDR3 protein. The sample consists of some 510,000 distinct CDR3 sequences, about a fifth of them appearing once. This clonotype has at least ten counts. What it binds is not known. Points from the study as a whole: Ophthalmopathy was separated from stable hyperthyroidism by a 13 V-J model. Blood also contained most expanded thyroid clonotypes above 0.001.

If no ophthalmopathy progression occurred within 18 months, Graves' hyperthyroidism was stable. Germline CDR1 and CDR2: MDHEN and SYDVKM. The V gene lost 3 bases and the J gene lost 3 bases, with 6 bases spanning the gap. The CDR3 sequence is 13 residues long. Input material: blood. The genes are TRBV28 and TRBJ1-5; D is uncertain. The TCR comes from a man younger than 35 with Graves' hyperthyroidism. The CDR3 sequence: CASSFGFNQPQHF. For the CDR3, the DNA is TGTGCCAGCAGTTTCGGATTCAATCAGCCCCAGCATTTT.